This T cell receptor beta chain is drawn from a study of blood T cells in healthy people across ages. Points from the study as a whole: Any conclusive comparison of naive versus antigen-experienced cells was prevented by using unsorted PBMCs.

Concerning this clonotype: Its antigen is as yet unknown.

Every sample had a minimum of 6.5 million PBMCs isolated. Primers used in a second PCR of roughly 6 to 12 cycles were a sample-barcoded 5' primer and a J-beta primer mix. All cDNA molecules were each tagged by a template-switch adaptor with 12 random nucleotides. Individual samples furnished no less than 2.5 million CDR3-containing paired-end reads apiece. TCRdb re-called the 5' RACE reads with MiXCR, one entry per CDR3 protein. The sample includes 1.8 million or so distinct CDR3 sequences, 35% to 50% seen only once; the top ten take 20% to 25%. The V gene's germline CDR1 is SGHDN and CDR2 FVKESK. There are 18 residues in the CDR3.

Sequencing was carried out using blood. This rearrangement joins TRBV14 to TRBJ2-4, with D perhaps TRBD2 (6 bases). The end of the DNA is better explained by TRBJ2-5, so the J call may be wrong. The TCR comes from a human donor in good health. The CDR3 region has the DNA TGTGCCAGCAGCCAAGGGAGAGCCCCGACCGGACTACAAGAGACCCAGTACTTC. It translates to CASSQGRAPTGLQETQYF.